The clone carrying this TCR beta chain was seen at least ten times. Its antigen is currently unknown. This specimen comes from a study of T cell repertoires in cytomegalovirus infection. Across the whole study: It can be stated that public TCR beta signatures indicated CMV infection as well as a matching HLA type.

V lost 8 bases and J lost 1; bases outside the gene matches: 7. The CDR3 extends over 15 amino acids. Germline V lookup: CDR1 SGHTA, CDR2 FQGNSA. Study results and caveats: Carriage of CMV together with the relevant HLA was identifiable through cumulative public TCR beta family frequency. What dominated the ex vivo response were HLA-C-restricted CMV-specific TCR beta clonotypes.

One entry per CDR3 protein results from TCRdb running MiXCR on the reads. The table lists 150,000 to 200,000 distinct CDR3 sequences, less than 9.5% of them singletons. V and J are TRBV7-2 and TRBJ2-3; 9 bases agree with TRBD1. The origin of this receptor is a human donor in good health (CMV status not recorded). Some clones in this sample may be carry-over from other donors' samples. Source material: PBMCs. The CDR3 is CASRRDRVGTDTQYF. The CDR3 nucleotides are TGTGCCAGCCGCCGGGACAGGGTCGGCACAGATACGCAGTATTTT.